Listed below are T cell receptor beta chains from one sample, sequenced in a study of blood T cell repertoires in COVID-19. Method: immunoSEQ multiplex PCR; TCRdb's copy keeps in-frame clones and lacks some. Among approximately 300,000 clones listed, around 81% were seen once. The sequencing sample was made of peripheral blood. These receptors were taken from a woman between 45 and 65 years old with active or convalescent COVID-19. Each CDR3 is given with its conserved first and last residue. D genes are given only for firm matches. Clone size is not always given. Where it is, it says once, few, many or a class for expanded clones.

j_call,v_call,cdr3_length,d_call,clone_size,cdr3_nt,cdr3_aa
TRBJ2-5,TRBV30,18,TRBD2,many,TGTGCCTGGAGTGTAGAGGTGGTAGCGGGAGGGCCACGGGAGACCCAGTACTTC,CAWSVEVVAGGPRETQYF
TRBJ2-1,TRBV27,12,TRBD2,.,TGTGCCAGCAGTCTTCTAGCGGGTGAGCAGTTCTTC,CASSLLAGEQFF
TRBJ2-1,TRBV24-1,12,.,.,TGTGCCACCAGTGATTCCCCGGAGGAGCAGTTCTTC,CATSDSPEEQFF
TRBJ1-1,TRBV29-1,14,TRBD1,.,TGCAGCGTTTTCCAGGGGGTAATGAACACTGAAGCTTTCTTT,CSVFQGVMNTEAFF
TRBJ2-1,TRBV10-3,17,TRBD2,.,TGTGCCATCAGTGAGTCGAGAACTAGCGGGGTCTACAATGAGCAGTTCTTC,CAISESRTSGVYNEQFF
TRBJ1-1,TRBV4-2,16,TRBD1,.,TGTGCCAGCAGCCAACCGAGACAGGGCCTTGATACTGAAGCTTTCTTT,CASSQPRQGLDTEAFF
TRBJ2-5,TRBV6-2/TRBV6-3,16,TRBD2,.,TGTGCCAGCACCCCGAGGCTAGCGGGGTCCCAAGAGACCCAGTACTTC,CASTPRLAGSQETQYF
TRBJ2-1,TRBV24-1,17,TRBD2,.,TGTGCCACCAGTGATCCAGGCGGGGGGAGCTCCTACAATGAGCAGTTCTTC,CATSDPGGGSSYNEQFF
TRBJ1-2,TRBV5-1,15,.,.,TGCGCCAGCAGCTTGGAAGGCAGGGCTAACTATGGCTACACCTTC,CASSLEGRANYGYTF
TRBJ2-2,TRBV3-1/TRBV3-2,14,TRBD1,.,TGTGCCAGCACCAGGGGGCTGGCCACCGGGGAGCTGTTTTTT,CASTRGLATGELFF
TRBJ2-7,TRBV5-6,14,.,few,TGTGCCAGCAGCTCTGCGGGGAGCTCCTACGAGCAGTACTTC,CASSSAGSSYEQYF
TRBJ2-1,TRBV27,19,TRBD2,.,TGTGCCAGCAAATACCTCTGGACTAGCGGGGGGACCATCTACAATGAGCAGTTCTTC,CASKYLWTSGGTIYNEQFF
TRBJ2-1,TRBV6-1,15,TRBD2,.,TGTGCCAGCAGTGAACTGGCTAGCGGGGGGAATGAGCAGTTCTTC,CASSELASGGNEQFF
TRBJ1-1,TRBV7-9,15,.,.,TGTGCCAGCAGCCCCCGACTCGCGGGAGCTCCTGAAGCTTTCTTT,CASSPRLAGAPEAFF
TRBJ1-1,TRBV29-1,15,.,.,TGCAGCGTTGAAGATAGCGGGGGGGTGCACACTGAAGCTTTCTTT,CSVEDSGGVHTEAFF
TRBJ2-1,TRBV7-6,16,TRBD2,.,TGTGCCAGCAGCTCGGGACTAGCGGGAGCCTACAATGAGCAGTTCTTC,CASSSGLAGAYNEQFF
TRBJ1-3,TRBV19,17,.,few,TGTGCCAGTAGTATTCGGCCAGGGGCTAGCTCTGGAAACACCATATATTTT,CASSIRPGASSGNTIYF
TRBJ2-3,TRBV2,18,.,.,TGTGCCAGCAGGGCAATTGGTAGCGGAGCCCTTAGCACAGATACGCAGTATTTT,CASRAIGSGALSTDTQYF
TRBJ2-7,TRBV5-1,15,.,.,TGCGCCAGCAGCTTACCTCCGAGCGGGTCGGGCGAGCAGTACTTC,CASSLPPSGSGEQYF
TRBJ2-2,TRBV19,12,.,.,TGTGCCAGCGAACCTAGCTCCGGGGAGCTGTTTTTT,CASEPSSGELFF
TRBJ2-7,TRBV28,14,TRBD1,.,TGTGCCAGCACCCTAGGCCGGGACAGGGGGCGGCAGTACTTC,CASTLGRDRGRQYF
TRBJ1-2,TRBV7-2,14,TRBD1,few,TGTGCCAGCAGCTCGGGGACAGCTATCTATGGCTACACCTTC,CASSSGTAIYGYTF
TRBJ1-2,TRBV5-4,14,.,.,TGTGCCAGCAGCCTCCGACAGGCGAACTATGGCTACACCTTC,CASSLRQANYGYTF
TRBJ1-1,TRBV6-5,13,TRBD1,.,TGTGCCACCCGGGACAGGGTGGTCACTGAAGCTTTCTTT,CATRDRVVTEAFF
TRBJ2-2,TRBV11-1,14,.,few,TGTGCCAGCAGCTCGACTGGATACACCGGGGAGCTGTTTTTT,CASSSTGYTGELFF
TRBJ2-1,TRBV21-1,16,.,.,TGTGCCAGCAGCAAAGAAGTCCGGGACTCAAACAATGAGCAGTTCTTC,CASSKEVRDSNNEQFF
TRBJ1-1,TRBV9,18,TRBD1,.,TGTGCCAGCAGCGTATGGCCCGCGGACAGGGATTTGAACACTGAAGCTTTCTTT,CASSVWPADRDLNTEAFF
TRBJ1-1,TRBV29-1,12,TRBD1,.,TGCAGCGCCCGGACAGGGGGCACTGAAGCTTTCTTT,CSARTGGTEAFF
TRBJ1-4,TRBV2,13,.,.,TGTGCCAGCAGCGGAGGGGCGAACGAAAAACTGTTTTTT,CASSGGANEKLFF
TRBJ1-1,TRBV30,14,.,.,TGTGCCTGGAGTGTTTCGGGGATTAAGACTGAAGCTTTCTTT,CAWSVSGIKTEAFF
TRBJ2-7,TRBV14,15,.,.,TGTGCCAGCAGCCAAGAAGTGGGACACCTCTACGAGCAGTACTTC,CASSQEVGHLYEQYF
TRBJ2-1,TRBV5-1,18,TRBD2,once,TGCGCCAGCAGCACGGGACTAGCGGGACTAAGCTCCTACAATGAGCAGTTCTTC,CASSTGLAGLSSYNEQFF
TRBJ2-1,TRBV3-1/TRBV3-2,15,TRBD1,once,TGTGCCAGCAGCCAAGCCGGGACAGGGCTCTATGAGCAGTTCTTC,CASSQAGTGLYEQFF
TRBJ2-7,TRBV5-4,16,TRBD2,.,TGTGCCAGCAGCTTGGGAGGGACTAGCGGGACGCGGGAGCAGTACTTC,CASSLGGTSGTREQYF
TRBJ1-2,TRBV5-8,15,.,.,TGTGCCAGCAGCTTTGATCGCGCCGGTTCGTATGGCTACACCTTC,CASSFDRAGSYGYTF
TRBJ1-6,TRBV28,8,.,.,TGTGCCACCGGACCCCTCCACTTT,CATGPLHF
TRBJ2-7,TRBV2,14,TRBD1,.,TGTGCCAGCAGTTGGGGACAGGTAGGCTACGAGCAGTACTTC,CASSWGQVGYEQYF
TRBJ1-2,TRBV25-1,14,TRBD1,.,TGTGCCAGCAGTCTCCAGGGGACAGGGAGTGGCTACACCTTC,CASSLQGTGSGYTF
TRBJ2-1,TRBV7-9,13,.,.,TGTGCCAGCAGCCTCACAGTGAGCAATGAGCAGTTCTTC,CASSLTVSNEQFF
TRBJ2-1,TRBV15,17,TRBD2,.,TGTGCCACCAGCAGAGCAACTAGCGTTCGCTCCTACAATGAGCAGTTCTTC,CATSRATSVRSYNEQFF
TRBJ1-2,TRBV5-1,15,TRBD1,.,TGCGCCAGCAGCTGGAATACAGGGGTGAAGGGTGGCTACACCTTC,CASSWNTGVKGGYTF
TRBJ2-5,TRBV7-9,14,TRBD2,few,TGTGCCAGCAGTCCCCGGGTAGCGGGAGAGACCCAGTACTTC,CASSPRVAGETQYF
TRBJ2-1,TRBV2,15,.,.,TGTGCCAGCAGTGCTAGCGCGGACTCCTACAATGAGCAGTTCTTC,CASSASADSYNEQFF
TRBJ2-2,TRBV5-1,17,TRBD1,.,TGCGCCAGCGCACGAACCGGACAGGGTGCGAACACCGGGGAGCTGTTTTTT,CASARTGQGANTGELFF
TRBJ2-7,TRBV10-3,17,.,.,TGTGCCATCAGTGAGTCTGAACTTGAAATTGGGCTAAACGAGCAGTACTTC,CAISESELEIGLNEQYF
TRBJ1-6,TRBV4-1,17,TRBD1,.,TGCGCCAGCAGCCAAGTCGGGCGGGACAGAGATAATTCACCCCTCCACTTT,CASSQVGRDRDNSPLHF
TRBJ1-2,TRBV18,17,.,.,TGTGCCAGCTCACCACTTGGGGACACCACGGCAAACTATGGCTACACCTTC,CASSPLGDTTANYGYTF
TRBJ1-5,TRBV19,16,TRBD1,.,TGTGCCAGTAGATCTCCGGGACAGGCGGTAGGTCAGCCCCAGCATTTT,CASRSPGQAVGQPQHF
TRBJ1-2,TRBV5-4,15,.,once,TGTGCCAGCAGCCACTCCGCCGCGGCGGACTATGGCTACACCTTC,CASSHSAAADYGYTF
TRBJ2-7,TRBV15,17,.,.,TGTGCCACCAGCAGAGATCCGGAGCTAACGATTCTACGTGCGCAGTACTTC,CATSRDPELTILRAQYF
TRBJ1-2,TRBV28,12,.,.,TGTGCCATCCGGTCGGGTGGCGCTGGCTACACCTTC,CAIRSGGAGYTF
TRBJ2-2,TRBV5-1,15,TRBD1,few,TGCGCCAGCAGAGGGTTGGACAGGGACACCGGGGAGCTGTTTTTT,CASRGLDRDTGELFF
TRBJ2-3,TRBV28,11,.,.,TGTGCCAGCAGAGAGGCGGATACGCAGTATTTT,CASREADTQYF
TRBJ1-4,TRBV21-1,16,.,.,TGTGCCAGCAGCGCGGTTAGGGGGAGTGGTAATGAAAAACTGTTTTTT,CASSAVRGSGNEKLFF
TRBJ1-2,TRBV3-1/TRBV3-2,14,TRBD1,.,TGTGCCAGCAGCCCGGGACAGGGGGCGAAAGGCTACACCTTC,CASSPGQGAKGYTF